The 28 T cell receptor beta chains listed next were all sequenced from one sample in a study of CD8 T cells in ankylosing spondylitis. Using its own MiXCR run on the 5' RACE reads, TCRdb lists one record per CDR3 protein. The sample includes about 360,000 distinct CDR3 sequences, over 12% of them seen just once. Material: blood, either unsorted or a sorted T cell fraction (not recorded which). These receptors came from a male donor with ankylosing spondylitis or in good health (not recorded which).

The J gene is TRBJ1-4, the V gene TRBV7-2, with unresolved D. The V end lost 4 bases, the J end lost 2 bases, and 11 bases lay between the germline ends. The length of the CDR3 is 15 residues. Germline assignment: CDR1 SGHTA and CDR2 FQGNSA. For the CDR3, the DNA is TGTGCCAGCAGCTCCCAGCGGTCGACTAATGAAAAACTGTTTTTT. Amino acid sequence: CASSSQRSTNEKLFF.

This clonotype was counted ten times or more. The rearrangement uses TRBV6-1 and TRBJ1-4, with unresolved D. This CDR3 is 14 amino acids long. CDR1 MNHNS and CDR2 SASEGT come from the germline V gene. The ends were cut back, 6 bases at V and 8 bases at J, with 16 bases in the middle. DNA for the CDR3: TGTGCCAGCAGCCCGCCCGGGCTGGGAGAAAAACTGTTTTTT. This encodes CASSPPGLGEKLFF.

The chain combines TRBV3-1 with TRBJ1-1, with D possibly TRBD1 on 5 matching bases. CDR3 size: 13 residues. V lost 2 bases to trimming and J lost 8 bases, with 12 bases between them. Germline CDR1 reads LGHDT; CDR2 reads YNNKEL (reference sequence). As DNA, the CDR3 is TGTGCCAGCAGCCAATCCGGGGCATCAGAAGCTTTCTTT. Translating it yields CASSQSGASEAFF.

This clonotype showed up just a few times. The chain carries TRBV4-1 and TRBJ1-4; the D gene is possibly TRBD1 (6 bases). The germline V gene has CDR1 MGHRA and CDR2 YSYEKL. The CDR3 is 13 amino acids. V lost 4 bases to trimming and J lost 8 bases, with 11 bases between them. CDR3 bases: TGCGCCAGCAGCCGACAGGTAGAGGAAAAACTGTTTTTT. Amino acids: CASSRQVEEKLFF.

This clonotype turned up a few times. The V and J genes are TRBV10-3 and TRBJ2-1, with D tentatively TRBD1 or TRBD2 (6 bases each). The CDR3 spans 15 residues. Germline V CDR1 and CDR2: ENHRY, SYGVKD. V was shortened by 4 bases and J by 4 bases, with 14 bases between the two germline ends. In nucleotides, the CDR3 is TGTGCCATCAGTGGTGGTGGAGGGACATACAATGAGCAGTTCTTC. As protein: CAISGGGGTYNEQFF.

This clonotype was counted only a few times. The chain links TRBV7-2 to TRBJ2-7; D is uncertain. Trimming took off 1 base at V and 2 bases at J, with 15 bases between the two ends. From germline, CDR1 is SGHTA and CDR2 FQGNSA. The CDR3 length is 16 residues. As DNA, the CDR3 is TGTGCCAGCAGCTTAGGGGGTGGCGTTCTACCCTACGAGCAGTACTTC. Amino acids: CASSLGGGVLPYEQYF.

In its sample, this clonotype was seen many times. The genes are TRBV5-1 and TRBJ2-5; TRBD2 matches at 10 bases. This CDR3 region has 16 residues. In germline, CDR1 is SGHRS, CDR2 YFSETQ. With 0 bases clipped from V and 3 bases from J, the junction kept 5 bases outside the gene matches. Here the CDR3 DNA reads TGCGCCAGCAGCTTGGAGTCAGCGGGGGGGAAAGAGACCCAGTACTTC. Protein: CASSLESAGGKETQYF.

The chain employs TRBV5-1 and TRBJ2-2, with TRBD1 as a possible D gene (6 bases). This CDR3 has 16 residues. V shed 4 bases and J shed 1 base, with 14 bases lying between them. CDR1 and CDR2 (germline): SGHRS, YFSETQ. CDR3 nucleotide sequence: TGCGCCAGCAGCCCGCAACAGGGCATGAACACCGGGGAGCTGTTTTTT. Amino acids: CASSPQQGMNTGELFF.

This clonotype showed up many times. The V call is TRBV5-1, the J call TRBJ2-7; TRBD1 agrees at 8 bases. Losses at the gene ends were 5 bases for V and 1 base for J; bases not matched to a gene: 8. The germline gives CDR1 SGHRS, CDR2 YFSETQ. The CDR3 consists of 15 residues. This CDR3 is CASRIGDRQSYEQYF. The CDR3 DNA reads TGCGCCAGCAGGATAGGGGACAGGCAGTCCTACGAGCAGTACTTC. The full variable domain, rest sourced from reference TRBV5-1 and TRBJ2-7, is KAGVTQTPRYLIKTRGQQVTLSCSPISGHRSVSWYQQTPGQGLQFLFEYFSETQRNKGNFPGRFSGRQFSNSRSEMNVSTLELGDSALYLCASRIGDRQSYEQYFGPGTRLTVT.

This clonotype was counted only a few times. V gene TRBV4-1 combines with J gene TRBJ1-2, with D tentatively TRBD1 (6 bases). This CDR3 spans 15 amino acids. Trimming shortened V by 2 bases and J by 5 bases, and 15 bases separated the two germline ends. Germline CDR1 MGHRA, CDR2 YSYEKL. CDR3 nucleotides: TGCGCCAGCAGCCAACCACCGACAGGCGCATATGGCTACACCTTC. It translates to CASSQPPTGAYGYTF.

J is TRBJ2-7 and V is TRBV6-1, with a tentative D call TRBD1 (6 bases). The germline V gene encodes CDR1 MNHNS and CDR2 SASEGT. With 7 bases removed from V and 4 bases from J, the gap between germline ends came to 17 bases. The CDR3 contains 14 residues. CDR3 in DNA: TGTGCCAGCACCTTTAGTGGGCAGGGGTACGAGCAGTACTTC. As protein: CASTFSGQGYEQYF.

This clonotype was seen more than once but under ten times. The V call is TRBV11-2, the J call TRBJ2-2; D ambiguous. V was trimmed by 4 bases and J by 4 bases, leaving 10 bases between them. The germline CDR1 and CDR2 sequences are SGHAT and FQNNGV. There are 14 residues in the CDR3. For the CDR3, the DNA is TGTGCCAGCAGCTCCCGGGTTCCCACCGGGGAGCTGTTTTTT. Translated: CASSSRVPTGELFF.

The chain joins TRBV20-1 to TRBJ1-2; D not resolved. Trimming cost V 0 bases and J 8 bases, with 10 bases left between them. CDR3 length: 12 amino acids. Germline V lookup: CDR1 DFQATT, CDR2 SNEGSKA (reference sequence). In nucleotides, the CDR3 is TGCAGTGCTAGAGATGGGCAGGCGGGCTACACCTTC. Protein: CSARDGQAGYTF.

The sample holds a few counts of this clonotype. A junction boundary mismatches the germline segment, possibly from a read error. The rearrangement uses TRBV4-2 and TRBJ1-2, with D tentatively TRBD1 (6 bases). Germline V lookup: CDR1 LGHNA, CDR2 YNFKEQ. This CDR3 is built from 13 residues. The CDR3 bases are TGTGCCAGCAGGAGAGGGGAACAGGGCCAGGCCCTCTTC. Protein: CASRRGEQGQALF.

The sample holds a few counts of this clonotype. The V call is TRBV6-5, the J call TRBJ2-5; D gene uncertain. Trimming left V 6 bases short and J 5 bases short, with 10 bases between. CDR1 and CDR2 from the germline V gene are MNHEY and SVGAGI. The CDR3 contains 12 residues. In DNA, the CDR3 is TGTGCCAGCAGGCCCTCATCGGAGACCCAGTACTTC. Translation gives CASRPSSETQYF.

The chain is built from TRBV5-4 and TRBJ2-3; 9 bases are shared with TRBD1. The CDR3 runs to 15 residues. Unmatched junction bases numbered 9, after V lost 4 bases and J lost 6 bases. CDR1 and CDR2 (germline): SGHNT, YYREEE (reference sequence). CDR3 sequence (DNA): TGTGCCAGCAGCCTAACACAGGGGGCGCCGGATACGCAGTATTTT. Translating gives CASSLTQGAPDTQYF.

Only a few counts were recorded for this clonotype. CDR3 sequence (DNA): TGTGCCAGCAGCTCCCGGACAGGGGGTTCAGGTGGCTACACCTTC. Translating gives CASSSRTGGSGGYTF. The chain joins TRBV7-9 to TRBJ1-2; 10 bases line up with TRBD1. The CDR3 loop spans 15 amino acids. Germline V lookup: CDR1 SEHNR, CDR2 FQNEAQ (reference sequence). The V and J ends lost 4 bases and 7 bases, in that order; junction bases with no gene match: 9.

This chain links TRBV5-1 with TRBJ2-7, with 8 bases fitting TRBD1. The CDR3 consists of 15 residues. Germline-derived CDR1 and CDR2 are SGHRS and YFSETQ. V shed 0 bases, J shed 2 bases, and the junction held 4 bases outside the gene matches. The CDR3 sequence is CASSLEVTGAYEQYF. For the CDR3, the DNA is TGCGCCAGCAGCTTGGAAGTGACAGGGGCCTACGAGCAGTACTTC.

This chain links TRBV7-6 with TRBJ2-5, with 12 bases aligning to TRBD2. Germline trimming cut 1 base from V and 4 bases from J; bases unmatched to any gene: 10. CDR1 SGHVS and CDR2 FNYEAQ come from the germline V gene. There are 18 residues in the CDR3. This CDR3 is CASSLGRLAGDRGETQYF. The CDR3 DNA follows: TGTGCCAGCAGCTTAGGGAGACTAGCGGGAGATAGAGGAGAGACCCAGTACTTC.

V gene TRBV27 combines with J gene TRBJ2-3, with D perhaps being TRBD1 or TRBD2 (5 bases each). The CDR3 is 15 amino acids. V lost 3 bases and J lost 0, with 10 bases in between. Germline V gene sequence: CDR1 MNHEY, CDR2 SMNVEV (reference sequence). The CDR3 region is CASSFRWDSTDTQYF. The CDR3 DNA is TGTGCCAGCAGTTTTCGGTGGGACAGCACAGATACGCAGTATTTT.

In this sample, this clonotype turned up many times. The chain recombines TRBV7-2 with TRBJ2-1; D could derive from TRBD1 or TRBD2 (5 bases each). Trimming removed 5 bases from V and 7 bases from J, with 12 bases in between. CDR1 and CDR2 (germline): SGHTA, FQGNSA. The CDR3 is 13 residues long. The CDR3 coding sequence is TGTGCCAGCAGCGTAAACGGGGCTAATGAGCAGTTCTTC. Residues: CASSVNGANEQFF. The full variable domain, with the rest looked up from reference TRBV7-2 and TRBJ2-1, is GAGVSQSPSNKVTEKGKDVELRCDPISGHTALYWYRQSLGQGLEFLIYFQGNSAPDKSGLPSDRFSAERTGGSVSTLTIQRTQQEDSAVYLCASSVNGANEQFFGPGTRLTVL.

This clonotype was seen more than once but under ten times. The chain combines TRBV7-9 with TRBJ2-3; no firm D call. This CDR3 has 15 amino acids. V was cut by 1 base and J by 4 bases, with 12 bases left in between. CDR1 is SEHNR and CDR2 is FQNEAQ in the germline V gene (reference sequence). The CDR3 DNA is TGTGCCAGCAGCTTAGGTCACACCATACCAGATACGCAGTATTTT. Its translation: CASSLGHTIPDTQYF. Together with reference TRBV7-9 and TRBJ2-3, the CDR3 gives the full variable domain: DTGVSQNPRHKITKRGQNVTFRCDPISEHNRLYWYRQTLGQGPEFLTYFQNEAQLEKSRLLSDRFSAERPKGSFSTLEIQRTEQGDSAMYLCASSLGHTIPDTQYFGPGTRLTVL.

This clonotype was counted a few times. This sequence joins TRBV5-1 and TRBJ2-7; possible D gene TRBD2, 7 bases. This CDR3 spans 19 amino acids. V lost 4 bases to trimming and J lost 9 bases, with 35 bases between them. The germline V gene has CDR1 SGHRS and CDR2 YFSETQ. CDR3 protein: CASSATGGLDYKGSFRQYF. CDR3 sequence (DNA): TGCGCCAGCAGCGCGACGGGGGGCCTAGATTACAAGGGATCTTTCCGGCAGTACTTC.

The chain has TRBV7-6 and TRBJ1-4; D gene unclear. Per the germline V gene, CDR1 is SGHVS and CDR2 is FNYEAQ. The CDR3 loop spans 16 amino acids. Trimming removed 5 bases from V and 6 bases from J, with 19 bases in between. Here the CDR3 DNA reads TGTGCCAGCAGCCCAGAGATCCTCCGGGAGGATGAAAAACTGTTTTTT. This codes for CASSPEILREDEKLFF.

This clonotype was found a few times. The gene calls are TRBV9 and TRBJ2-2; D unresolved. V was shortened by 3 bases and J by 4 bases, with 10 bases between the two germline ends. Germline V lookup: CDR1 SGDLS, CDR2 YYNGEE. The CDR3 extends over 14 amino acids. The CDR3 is CASSADTATGELFF. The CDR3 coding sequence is TGTGCCAGCAGCGCCGACACGGCCACCGGGGAGCTGTTTTTT.

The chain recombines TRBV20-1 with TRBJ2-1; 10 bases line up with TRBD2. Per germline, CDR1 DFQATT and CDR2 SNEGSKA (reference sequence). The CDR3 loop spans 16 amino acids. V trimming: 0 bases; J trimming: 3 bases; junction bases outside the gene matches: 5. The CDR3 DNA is TGCAGTGCTAGAGAGGCTAGCGGGAGAATCTACAATGAGCAGTTCTTC. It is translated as CSAREASGRIYNEQFF.

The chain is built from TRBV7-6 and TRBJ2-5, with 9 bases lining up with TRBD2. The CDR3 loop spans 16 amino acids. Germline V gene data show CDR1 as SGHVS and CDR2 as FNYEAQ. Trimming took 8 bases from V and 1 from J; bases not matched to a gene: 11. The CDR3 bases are TGTGCCAGCGACCCTAGCGGGATTTGGGGCCAAGAGACCCAGTACTTC. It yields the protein CASDPSGIWGQETQYF.

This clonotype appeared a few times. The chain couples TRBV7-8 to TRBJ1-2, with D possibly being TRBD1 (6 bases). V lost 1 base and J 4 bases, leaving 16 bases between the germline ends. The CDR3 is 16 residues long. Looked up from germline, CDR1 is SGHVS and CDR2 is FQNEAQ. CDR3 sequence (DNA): TGTGCCAGCAGCTTAGACCGGGGGCGCGGGTTCTATGGCTACACCTTC. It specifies CASSLDRGRGFYGYTF.